This passage covers 26 T cell receptor beta chains from one sample sequenced in a study of blood T cell repertoires in COVID-19. The method was immunoSEQ multiplex PCR; TCRdb's version includes in-frame clones alone and lacks a portion of them. Of 150,000 to 200,000 clones listed, 88% are singletons. What was sequenced was PBMCs or T cells enriched from blood (not recorded which). The receptors come from a woman younger than 30 who had recovered from COVID-19.

The rearrangement uses TRBV5-1 and TRBJ2-1; the match to TRBD2 covers 11 bases. Germline CDR1 is SGHRS and CDR2 is YFSETQ. The CDR3 runs 15 residues. V trimming: 3 bases; J trimming: 5 bases; junction bases outside the gene matches: 4. This CDR3 reads CASSSPGLADNEQFF. Here the CDR3 DNA reads TGCGCCAGCAGCTCCCCGGGACTAGCGGACAATGAGCAGTTCTTC.

Here the CDR3 DNA reads TGTGCCAGCAGCGCAGGCCCCGAGGGACTCTACGAGCAGTACTTC. Protein sequence: CASSAGPEGLYEQYF. The V and J genes are TRBV9 and TRBJ2-7, with TRBD2 as a possible D gene (6 bases). CDR3 length: 15 amino acids. V shed 3 bases and J shed 3 bases, with 16 bases lying between them. CDR1 is SGDLS and CDR2 is YYNGEE in the germline V gene.

The V and J genes are TRBV30 and TRBJ1-5; TRBD1 is a possible D gene (6 bases). The CDR3 is 12 residues long. Between the trimmed V and J ends, which lost 4 bases and 4 bases, there was a span of 8 bases. Germline CDR1 is GTSNPN and CDR2 is SVGIG (reference sequence). DNA for the CDR3: TGTGCCTGGAACAGGGATAATCAGCCCCAGCATTTT. It encodes CAWNRDNQPQHF.

The CDR3 loop is CASSVDASTNTGELFF. CDR3 DNA sequence: TGTGCCAGCAGCGTAGACGCTAGCACTAACACCGGGGAGCTGTTTTTT. This chain uses TRBV9 with TRBJ2-2, with D tentatively TRBD2 (5 bases). Trimming shortened V by 0 bases and J by 2 bases, and 11 bases separated the two germline ends. The CDR3 has 16 residues. In germline, CDR1 is SGDLS, CDR2 YYNGEE.

Turning to this clone: The junction departs from the called germline gene at one end, perhaps through a read error. The chain couples TRBV18 to TRBJ2-1; TRBD2 agrees at 10 bases. Germline-derived CDR1 and CDR2 are KGHSH and LQKENI. CDR3 length: 14 residues. CDR3: CANSLAGSSNEQFF. The CDR3 DNA reads as TGTGCCAACTCACTAGCGGGGAGCAGCAATGAGCAGTTCTTC.

The chain links TRBV5-6 to TRBJ2-2; 9 positions agree with TRBD2. Germline V gives CDR1 SGHDT, CDR2 YYEEEE. This CDR3 spans 14 amino acids. V shed 3 bases and J 8 bases; nucleotides not matched to a gene: 5. CDR3 sequence reads: CASSSRLAGGELFF. CDR3 DNA sequence: TGTGCCAGCAGCTCTCGGCTAGCGGGAGGGGAGCTGTTTTTT.

The chain combines TRBV4-2 with TRBJ2-1, with 10 bases that match TRBD2. V was clipped by 0 bases and J by 0 bases; unmatched bases: 2. The CDR3 totals 17 residues. Germline CDR1 reads LGHNA; CDR2 reads YNFKEQ. CDR3 DNA: TGTGCCAGCAGCCAAGAGCCTAGCGGGAGCTCCTACAATGAGCAGTTCTTC. As protein: CASSQEPSGSSYNEQFF.

The chain links TRBV3-1 (or the pseudogene TRBV3-2) to TRBJ2-7; a weak D match, TRBD1 (6 bases). Germline CDR1 and CDR2: LGHDT and YNNKEL (reference sequence). The CDR3 spans 15 residues. The V end lost 3 bases, the J end lost 5 bases, and 17 bases lay between the germline ends. This CDR3 is CASSQLRGHPNEQYF. CDR3 sequence (DNA): TGTGCCAGCAGCCAGCTCAGGGGCCATCCTAACGAGCAGTACTTC.

In its sample, this clone was seen once. The V and J genes are TRBV6-9 and TRBJ2-7, with D tentatively TRBD2 (5 bases). This CDR3 comprises 15 residues. V lost 6 bases, J lost 0 bases, and 15 bases lay in between. Per the germline V gene, CDR1 is MNHGY and CDR2 is SVAAGI. CDR3 coding DNA: TGTGCCAGCAGCTCTTTCGGGGAGAGCTCCTACGAGCAGTACTTC. It is translated as CASSSFGESSYEQYF.

This clone came up once. The rearrangement joins TRBV5-4 to TRBJ1-2, with unresolved D. This CDR3 has 14 residues. CDR1 is SGHNT, CDR2 YYREEE, per germline (reference sequence). Trimming left V 4 bases short and J 0 bases short, with 10 bases between. The CDR3 region has the DNA TGTGCCAGCAGCCGCGGTCTTCCTAACTATGGCTACACCTTC. Residues: CASSRGLPNYGYTF.

The rearrangement joins TRBV14 to TRBJ1-2, with D perhaps matching TRBD1 (5 bases). Germline V gene data show CDR1 as SGHDN and CDR2 as FVKESK. Trimming removed 2 bases at V and 3 bases at J, with 13 bases between. The CDR3 contains 15 residues. CDR3 DNA: TGTGCCAGCAGCCAATTTATCAGGGAGGACTATGGCTACACCTTC. Translating it yields CASSQFIREDYGYTF.

The chain carries TRBV7-9 and TRBJ2-1, with a possible D match to TRBD1 (5 bases). Trimming shortened V by 6 bases and J by 5 bases, and 8 bases separated the two germline ends. The CDR3 totals 12 residues. Germline V gives CDR1 SEHNR, CDR2 FQNEAQ (reference sequence). The CDR3 loop is CASRGPNNEQFF. The DNA of the CDR3 is TGTGCCAGCAGGGGGCCAAACAATGAGCAGTTCTTC.

This chain connects TRBV29-1 to TRBJ2-7, with TRBD2 matching over 13 bases. The CDR3 covers 14 residues. The trim removed 7 bases at V and 5 bases at J, leaving 8 bases unmatched. Germline V lookup: CDR1 SQVTM, CDR2 ANQGSEA. The CDR3 DNA sequence: TGCAGCGCCTGGACTAGCGGGAGTACCCACGAGCAGTACTTC. The encoded protein is CSAWTSGSTHEQYF.

The J gene is TRBJ1-4, the V gene TRBV4-1; the match to TRBD1 covers 9 bases. Germline CDR1 is MGHRA and CDR2 is YSYEKL. The CDR3 length is 15 residues. V shed 3 bases and J 7 bases; nucleotides not matched to a gene: 6. CDR3 amino acids: CASSHGDRVGEKLFF. The CDR3 region has the DNA TGCGCCAGCAGCCACGGGGACAGGGTAGGTGAAAAACTGTTTTTT.

This sequence joins TRBV11-2 and TRBJ1-3; no firm D call. V was cut by 2 bases and J by 3 bases, with 11 bases left in between. The CDR3 sequence is 15 residues long. In germline, CDR1 is SGHAT, CDR2 FQNNGV. The CDR3 nucleotides read TGTGCCAGCAGCTTAATGGGAGGGTTTGGAAACACCATATATTTT. Amino acids: CASSLMGGFGNTIYF.

This sequence joins TRBV11-2 and TRBJ1-1, with unresolved D. The germline CDR1 and CDR2 sequences are SGHAT and FQNNGV. V was clipped by 1 base and J by 5 bases, with 11 bases between them. There are 14 residues in the CDR3. CDR3 nucleotides: TGTGCCAGCAGCTTAGTCGGGTACCGGACTGAAGCTTTCTTT. It codes for CASSLVGYRTEAFF.

This chain joins TRBV19 and TRBJ1-6; TRBD1 agrees at 7 bases. Trimming at V came to 10 bases and at J to 10 bases, leaving 16 bases not matched to a gene. Looked up from germline, CDR1 is LNHDA and CDR2 is SQIVND (reference sequence). The CDR3 contains 15 residues. CDR3 sequence (DNA): TGTGCCACCCTGGGACAGACAAGGGGTGAGTCACCCCTCCACTTT. Translation gives CATLGQTRGESPLHF.

V and J are TRBV10-3 and TRBJ1-2; D gene ambiguous. Germline CDR1 and CDR2: ENHRY and SYGVKD. This CDR3 has 15 residues. Trimming removed 4 bases from V and 4 bases from J, with 16 bases in between. The CDR3 loop reads CAISGGQSEVYGYTF. The CDR3 DNA reads TGTGCCATCAGTGGAGGTCAGTCGGAAGTCTATGGCTACACCTTC.

This chain connects TRBV27 to TRBJ1-2; the D gene is possibly TRBD1 (6 bases). Germline V gene sequence: CDR1 MNHEY, CDR2 SMNVEV (reference sequence). This CDR3 region has 16 residues. V shed 0 bases and J shed 7 bases, with 18 bases lying between them. The CDR3 protein is CASSLSGTGSLSGYTF. For the CDR3, the DNA is TGTGCCAGCAGTTTATCGGGTACAGGGTCCTTATCTGGCTACACCTTC.

This chain uses TRBV19 with TRBJ1-1, with TRBD1 identical over 12 bases. Germline V lookup: CDR1 LNHDA, CDR2 SQIVND (reference sequence). Unmatched junction bases numbered 6, after V lost 2 bases and J lost 5 bases. The CDR3 consists of 16 residues. The CDR3 nucleotides are TGTGCCAGTAGTATATGGGACAGGGGGCCGGGGACTGAAGCTTTCTTT. Encoded protein: CASSIWDRGPGTEAFF. Drawing the rest from reference TRBV19 and TRBJ1-1, the complete variable domain is DGGITQSPKYLFRKEGQNVTLSCEQNLNHDAMYWYRQDPGQGLRLIYYSQIVNDFQKGDIAEGYSVSREKKESFPLTVTSAQKNPTAFYLCASSIWDRGPGTEAFFGQGTRLTVV.

The chain uses TRBV7-8 and TRBJ1-1, with D perhaps matching TRBD1 (6 bases). This CDR3 region has 14 residues. The V gene's germline CDR1 is SGHVS and CDR2 FQNEAQ. V was cut by 5 bases and J by 4 bases, with 14 bases left in between. The CDR3 DNA reads TGTGCCAGCAGCCCAAGAGGGGGACCCACTGAAGCTTTCTTT. It yields the protein CASSPRGGPTEAFF.

This chain links TRBV11-2 with TRBJ2-7; maybe TRBD1 (5 bases). V gave up 1 base and J gave up 2 bases, with 9 bases separating them. CDR3 length: 14 amino acids. Germline-derived CDR1 and CDR2 are SGHAT and FQNNGV. DNA of the CDR3: TGTGCCAGCAGCTTAGGGGGCCGGGCCTACGAGCAGTACTTC. Residues: CASSLGGRAYEQYF.

The V gene is TRBV18, the J gene TRBJ1-4, with 9 bases lining up with TRBD1. This CDR3 has 15 residues. V shed 1 base, J shed 7 bases, and the junction held 4 bases outside the gene matches. Per the germline V gene, CDR1 is KGHSH and CDR2 is LQKENI. CDR3 sequence reads: CASSPLGTGIEKLFF. DNA of the CDR3: TGTGCCAGCTCACCACTCGGGACAGGGATTGAAAAACTGTTTTTT.

V is TRBV6-4 and J is TRBJ1-1; a possible D gene is TRBD1 (6 bases). The germline V gene has CDR1 MRHNA and CDR2 SNTAGT. The CDR3 is 16 amino acids. V lost 2 bases, J lost 4 bases, and 17 bases lay in between. CDR3: CASSDQAGGWGTEAFF. DNA of the CDR3: TGTGCCAGCAGTGACCAAGCGGGGGGCTGGGGCACTGAAGCTTTCTTT.

This chain joins TRBV14 and TRBJ1-2; D perhaps matches TRBD1 (5 bases). Germline CDR1 SGHDN, CDR2 FVKESK. This CDR3 has 15 residues. V was cut by 0 bases and J by 4 bases, with 12 bases left in between. The CDR3 nucleotides read TGTGCCAGCAGCCAAGATCAGGGAGGGCTCTATGGCTACACCTTC. Protein sequence: CASSQDQGGLYGYTF.

The V gene is TRBV28, the J gene TRBJ2-5; D may be TRBD2 (6 bases). V was cut by 3 bases and J by 4 bases, with 12 bases left in between. This CDR3 region has 14 residues. The germline V gene has CDR1 MDHEN and CDR2 SYDVKM. CDR3 sequence reads: CASSLKAGPETQYF. In DNA, the CDR3 is TGTGCCAGCAGTTTGAAGGCGGGACCAGAGACCCAGTACTTC.